The 30 T cell receptor beta chains listed next were all sequenced from one sample in a study of blood T cell repertoires in COVID-19. The data were produced by immunoSEQ multiplex PCR, yet TCRdb's version contains in-frame clones alone and is incomplete. The sample has 170,000 or so clones, 85% to 90% seen once; the top ten hold 5.5% to 8%. Sequenced material: peripheral blood. These receptor sequences come from a man aged 45-65 years with active or convalescent COVID-19.

The DNA for the CDR3 is TGTGCCAGCAGCCGGGGACTAGATTATATATACGAGCAGTACTTC. Protein product: CASSRGLDYIYEQYF. This chain uses TRBV11-3 with TRBJ2-7, with 8 bases fitting TRBD2. Germline V gene lookup returns CDR1 SGHNT and CDR2 YENEEA. V was pared by 5 bases and J by 4 bases, with 10 bases of the junction left unmatched. This CDR3 contains 15 residues.

This chain links TRBV5-1 with TRBJ2-5; a possible D gene is TRBD1 (7 bases). V lost 3 bases, J lost 7 bases, and 16 bases lay in between. This CDR3 comprises 14 residues. Per germline, CDR1 SGHRS and CDR2 YFSETQ. This CDR3 reads CASSSGTEGGTQYF. The CDR3 DNA is TGCGCCAGCAGCTCCGGGACAGAGGGGGGGACCCAGTACTTC.

V is TRBV5-1 and J is TRBJ1-2; 8 bases agree with TRBD1. This CDR3 is built from 14 residues. Germline V gene sequence: CDR1 SGHRS, CDR2 YFSETQ. J lost 4 bases, V lost 6 bases, and 8 bases had no gene match. This chain's CDR3 is CASTPTGDVYGYTF. The CDR3 nucleotides read TGCGCCAGCACCCCGACAGGGGATGTCTATGGCTACACCTTC.

CDR3 residues: CADSASNTGELFF. The CDR3 DNA follows: TGTGCCGATTCGGCTAGCAACACCGGGGAGCTGTTTTTT. The genes are TRBV11-2 and TRBJ2-2; weak D call: TRBD2 (5 bases). Per germline, CDR1 SGHAT and CDR2 FQNNGV. V lost 11 bases, J lost 2 bases, and 12 bases lay in between. The CDR3 has 13 amino acids. The full variable domain, completed using reference TRBV11-2 and TRBJ2-2, is EAGVAQSPRYKIIEKRQSVAFWCNPISGHATLYWYQQILGQGPKLLIQFQNNGVVDDSQLPKDRFSAERLKGVDSTLKIQPAKLEDSAVYLCADSASNTGELFFGEGSRLTVL.

This chain connects TRBV6-5 to TRBJ1-3, with 10 bases fitting TRBD1. V lost 6 bases to trimming and J lost 2 bases; unmatched junction nucleotides: 4. From germline, CDR1 is MNHEY and CDR2 SVGAGI. The CDR3 extends over 15 amino acids. As DNA, the CDR3 is TGTGCCAGCAGAGGGACAGGGGTTGCTGGAAACACCATATATTTT. Protein: CASRGTGVAGNTIYF.

The rearrangement uses TRBV2 and TRBJ2-3, with a weak D call TRBD2 (5 bases). The CDR3 sequence is 14 residues long. V gave up 8 bases and J gave up 2 bases, with 14 bases separating them. Germline V lookup: CDR1 SNHLY, CDR2 FYNNEI. The CDR3 nucleotides are TGTGCCAGCTTGAGCGGAGGAAACACAGATACGCAGTATTTT. Protein: CASLSGGNTDTQYF.

The gene calls are TRBV5-6 and TRBJ2-1, with 7 bases aligning to TRBD2. The junction had 9 bases not matched to a gene; V was cut back by 2 bases and J by 4 bases. The CDR3 loop spans 16 amino acids. Germline CDR1 reads SGHDT; CDR2 reads YYEEEE. The CDR3 is CASSLSASGVYNEQFF. As DNA, the CDR3 is TGTGCCAGCAGCTTAAGCGCTAGCGGAGTTTACAATGAGCAGTTCTTC.

This chain uses TRBV6-2 or TRBV6-3 with TRBJ1-5, with D perhaps TRBD1 (6 bases). Germline CDR1 is MNHEY and CDR2 is SVGEGT. Between the trimmed V and J ends, which lost 5 bases and 7 bases, there was a span of 18 bases. The CDR3 is made up of 15 amino acids. The CDR3 reads CASSHTQGFGQPQHF. Written as DNA, the CDR3 is TGTGCCAGCAGTCATACCCAGGGGTTCGGGCAGCCCCAGCATTTT.

The genes are TRBV9 and TRBJ1-1; 7 positions match TRBD1. Germline CDR1 SGDLS, CDR2 YYNGEE. The CDR3 consists of 14 residues. The V and J ends lost 0 bases and 4 bases, in that order; junction bases with no gene match: 3. The CDR3 bases are TGTGCCAGCAGCGTAGTGACAGGGTCCACTGAAGCTTTCTTT. It encodes CASSVVTGSTEAFF.

This rearrangement joins TRBV25-1 to TRBJ1-2, with TRBD1 identical over 9 bases. Unmatched junction bases numbered 12, after V lost 5 bases and J lost 2 bases. From germline, CDR1 is MGHDK and CDR2 SYGVNS. The CDR3 extends over 17 amino acids. The DNA of the CDR3 is TGTGCCAGCAGTTGGGGACAGGGCGCTTCGAGCAACTATGGCTACACCTTC. The encoded protein is CASSWGQGASSNYGYTF.

This chain joins TRBV19 and TRBJ1-5, with TRBD1 identical over 8 bases. V was clipped by 4 bases and J by 3 bases; unmatched bases: 14. Per the germline V gene, CDR1 is LNHDA and CDR2 is SQIVND (reference sequence). This CDR3 region has 18 residues. CDR3 sequence reads: CASSSRPQGAGVNQPQHF. The DNA for the CDR3 is TGTGCCAGTAGTAGCCGCCCCCAGGGGGCTGGTGTCAATCAGCCCCAGCATTTT.

In DNA, the CDR3 is TGTGCCAGCAGTAGAGGACTAGCGGGCGGGGAGACCCAGTACTTC. Its protein product is CASSRGLAGGETQYF. The V call is TRBV2, the J call TRBJ2-5; 11 positions agree with TRBD2. Germline CDR1 SNHLY, CDR2 FYNNEI. CDR3 length equals 15 residues. Losses at the gene ends were 5 bases for V and 5 bases for J; bases not matched to a gene: 7.

The chain is built from TRBV7-2 and TRBJ1-6; D uncertain. The germline gives CDR1 SGHTA, CDR2 FQGNSA. The CDR3 is made up of 15 amino acids. V lost 1 base and J 5 bases, leaving 9 bases between the germline ends. CDR3 residues: CASSLVKAHNSPLHF. As DNA, the CDR3 is TGTGCCAGCAGCTTAGTTAAAGCCCATAATTCACCCCTCCACTTT.

The chain is built from TRBV7-2 and TRBJ2-3; 8 bases agree with TRBD2. Per germline, CDR1 SGHTA and CDR2 FQGNSA. This CDR3 contains 15 residues. V lost 1 base to trimming and J lost 3 bases; unmatched junction nucleotides: 3. In nucleotides, the CDR3 is TGTGCCAGCAGCTTAGTCGGGGGGGAGACAGATACGCAGTATTTT. Protein sequence: CASSLVGGETDTQYF.

The chain joins TRBV4-1 to TRBJ1-1, with no clear D. The CDR3 has 15 amino acids. The V end was cut by 1 base, the J end by 1 base, with 10 bases between. Germline CDR1 MGHRA, CDR2 YSYEKL. CDR3 sequence reads: CASSQGIQSNTEAFF. The CDR3 region has the DNA TGCGCCAGCAGCCAAGGGATACAGTCGAACACTGAAGCTTTCTTT.

CDR3 in DNA: TGCGCCAGCAGCGGACAGGAGGGATCACCCCTCCACTTT. It is translated as CASSGQEGSPLHF. The chain joins TRBV4-3 to TRBJ1-6; 7 bases match TRBD1. Trimming cost V 5 bases and J 10 bases; bases outside gene matches: 5. There are 13 residues in the CDR3. Germline assignment: CDR1 LGHNA and CDR2 YSLEER.

The V call is TRBV4-3, the J call TRBJ1-4, with D possibly TRBD1 on 6 matching bases. The CDR3 totals 14 residues. V lost 1 base to trimming and J lost 5 bases, with 8 bases between them. Germline V gene lookup returns CDR1 LGHNA and CDR2 YSLEER. In nucleotides, the CDR3 is TGCGCCAGCAGCCAAGTGACAGGAAATGAAAAACTGTTTTTT. Its protein product is CASSQVTGNEKLFF.

The chain is built from TRBV4-1 and TRBJ1-4; the D gene is possibly TRBD1 (5 bases). The germline V gene encodes CDR1 MGHRA and CDR2 YSYEKL. The V gene lost 3 bases and the J gene lost 6 bases, with 14 bases spanning the gap. The CDR3 extends over 15 amino acids. In nucleotides, the CDR3 is TGCGCCAGCAGCCATGAGGACACTTCGGATGAAAAACTGTTTTTT. Its translation: CASSHEDTSDEKLFF.

The chain employs TRBV6-1 and TRBJ1-2; 12 positions agree with TRBD1. Losses at the gene ends were 4 bases for V and 3 bases for J; bases not matched to a gene: 6. The CDR3 consists of 16 residues. Germline lookup yields CDR1 MNHNS and CDR2 SASEGT. The CDR3 DNA sequence: TGTGCCAGCAGTGGGGACAGGGGGCGTTGGTACTATGGCTACACCTTC. Protein sequence: CASSGDRGRWYYGYTF.

This clone was seen a few times. This chain links TRBV11-3 with TRBJ1-2; 7 bases line up with TRBD1. The germline V gene has CDR1 SGHNT and CDR2 YENEEA. The CDR3 is made up of 14 amino acids. V was clipped by 5 bases and J by 7 bases; unmatched bases: 10. The CDR3 spells CASSHRGAGGGYTF. The CDR3 coding sequence is TGTGCCAGCAGCCACAGGGGAGCGGGAGGTGGCTACACCTTC.

The genes are TRBV5-1 and TRBJ2-3; D is unresolved. CDR1 SGHRS and CDR2 YFSETQ come from the germline V gene. This CDR3 spans 14 amino acids. Trimming left V 0 bases short and J 4 bases short, with 9 bases between. The CDR3 DNA follows: TGCGCCAGCAGCTTGGTAGAAGATGCAGATACGCAGTATTTT. Amino acid sequence: CASSLVEDADTQYF.

The chain combines TRBV2 with TRBJ2-2; 8 bases agree with TRBD1. The CDR3 runs 14 residues. Germline CDR1 and CDR2: SNHLY and FYNNEI. Trimming took 4 bases from V and 8 from J; bases not matched to a gene: 6. CDR3 residues: CASSVARGPGELFF. The CDR3 DNA reads as TGTGCCAGCAGTGTTGCCAGGGGGCCGGGGGAGCTGTTTTTT.

The J gene is TRBJ2-7, the V gene TRBV5-6; tentatively, D is TRBD1 (6 bases). This CDR3 region has 14 residues. Germline CDR1 and CDR2: SGHDT and YYEEEE. Trimming shortened V by 4 bases and J by 0 bases, and 11 bases separated the two germline ends. CDR3 sequence: CASSVWTDSYEQYF. In DNA, the CDR3 is TGTGCCAGCAGCGTGTGGACAGACTCCTACGAGCAGTACTTC.

This rearrangement joins TRBV11-2 to TRBJ2-2; D remains unclear. The ends were cut back, 3 bases at V and 1 base at J, with 9 bases in the middle. There are 15 residues in the CDR3. Germline V gene lookup returns CDR1 SGHAT and CDR2 FQNNGV. The CDR3 reads CASSLITENTGELFF. DNA of the CDR3: TGTGCCAGCAGCTTGATAACTGAGAACACCGGGGAGCTGTTTTTT. Based on the CDR3 plus reference TRBV11-2 and TRBJ2-2, the full variable domain is EAGVAQSPRYKIIEKRQSVAFWCNPISGHATLYWYQQILGQGPKLLIQFQNNGVVDDSQLPKDRFSAERLKGVDSTLKIQPAKLEDSAVYLCASSLITENTGELFFGEGSRLTVL.

The chain recombines TRBV6-5 with TRBJ2-7; 7 positions agree with TRBD2. Germline CDR1 is MNHEY and CDR2 is SVGAGI. CDR3 length equals 14 residues. The V and J ends lost 7 bases and 6 bases, in that order; junction bases with no gene match: 12. The CDR3 sequence: CASTADGTKAEQYF. The CDR3 nucleotides read TGTGCCAGCACTGCCGACGGGACTAAAGCCGAGCAGTACTTC.

The V call is TRBV27, the J call TRBJ1-4, with TRBD1 matching 12 bases. Trimming removed 6 bases from V and 4 bases from J; junction bases left unmatched: 9. This CDR3 is built from 17 residues. Germline values: CDR1 MNHEY, CDR2 SMNVEV (reference sequence). Here the CDR3 reads CASSRLGTGGVNEKLFF. Written as DNA, the CDR3 is TGTGCCAGCAGCCGACTGGGGACAGGGGGCGTTAATGAAAAACTGTTTTTT.

The chain joins TRBV6-5 to TRBJ1-2; D ambiguous. The CDR3 sequence is 13 residues long. The V gene's germline CDR1 is MNHEY and CDR2 SVGAGI. Trimming stripped 2 bases from V and 3 bases from J, with 7 bases between. CDR3 sequence: CASSYAQYYGYTF. CDR3 DNA: TGTGCCAGCAGTTACGCTCAGTACTATGGCTACACCTTC.

The chain is built from TRBV30 and TRBJ2-7; D ambiguous. Germline loops: CDR1 GTSNPN, CDR2 SVGIG (reference sequence). This CDR3 contains 14 residues. Trimming shortened V by 0 bases and J by 2 bases, and 11 bases separated the two germline ends. The CDR3 loop reads CAWSVVGGAYEQYF. CDR3 in DNA: TGTGCCTGGAGTGTTGTCGGTGGAGCCTACGAGCAGTACTTC.

There are a few counts of this clone. The CDR3 DNA sequence: TGTGCCAGCAGAGAGGCTAACCCCACTGAAGCTTTCTTT. It specifies CASREANPTEAFF. The genes are TRBV2 and TRBJ1-1; D remains ambiguous. Germline V gene sequence: CDR1 SNHLY, CDR2 FYNNEI. The CDR3 length is 13 residues. V dropped 6 bases and J dropped 4 bases, with 12 bases sitting between them.

The chain joins TRBV4-3 to TRBJ2-7; 9 bases align to TRBD2. V shed 0 bases, J shed 5 bases, and the junction held 11 bases outside the gene matches. The length of the CDR3 is 17 residues. Germline values: CDR1 LGHNA, CDR2 YSLEER. CDR3 residues: CASSQDSSSGRMNEQYF. In DNA form, the CDR3 reads TGCGCCAGCAGCCAAGATTCTAGCAGCGGGAGGATGAACGAGCAGTACTTC.